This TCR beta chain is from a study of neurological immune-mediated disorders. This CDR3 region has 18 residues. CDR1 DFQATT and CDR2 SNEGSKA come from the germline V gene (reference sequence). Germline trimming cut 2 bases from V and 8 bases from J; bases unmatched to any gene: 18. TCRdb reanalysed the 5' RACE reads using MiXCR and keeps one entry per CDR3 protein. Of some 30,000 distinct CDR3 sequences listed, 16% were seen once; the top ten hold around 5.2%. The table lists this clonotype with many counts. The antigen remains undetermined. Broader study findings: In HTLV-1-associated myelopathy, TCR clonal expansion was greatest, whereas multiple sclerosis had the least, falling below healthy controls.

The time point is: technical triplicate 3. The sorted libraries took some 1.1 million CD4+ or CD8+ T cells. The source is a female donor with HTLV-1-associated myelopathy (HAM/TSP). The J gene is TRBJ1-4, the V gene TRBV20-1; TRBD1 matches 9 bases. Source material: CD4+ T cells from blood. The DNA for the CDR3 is TGCAGTGCTAGATCCCTCGGGACAGGGTCTAGGCGTAGGGAAAAACTGTTTTTT. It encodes CSARSLGTGSRRREKLFF.